The 18 T cell receptor beta chains below all came from one sample that was sequenced in a study of shared clonotypes between healthy human individuals. Repertoires were generated with immunoSEQ multiplex PCR, while TCRdb's copy carries only in-frame clones and drops some. Among some 800,000 clones listed, 80% to 95% were seen once. CD45RO-negative, CCR7-selected cells formed the naive CD8 fraction, which excluded terminally differentiated effector memory CD45RA+ cells. The material sequenced was naive CD8+ T cells sorted from blood. These receptors all come from a man in his thirties or forties in good health.

This chain links TRBV19 with TRBJ2-3; D perhaps matches TRBD2 (5 bases). The CDR3 is 11 amino acids. The germline gives CDR1 LNHDA, CDR2 SQIVND (reference sequence). With 5 bases removed from V and 9 bases from J, the gap between germline ends came to 9 bases. CDR3 nucleotide sequence: TGTGCCAGTAGTGGGATAGCGACGCAGTATTTT. Protein: CASSGIATQYF.

J is TRBJ2-1 and V is TRBV11-2, with D unresolved. Germline loops: CDR1 SGHAT, CDR2 FQNNGV. With 2 bases removed from V and 9 bases from J, the gap between germline ends came to 2 bases. The CDR3 consists of 10 residues. CDR3: CASSLTEQFF. The DNA for the CDR3 is TGTGCCAGCAGCTTAACTGAGCAGTTCTTC.

This clone was found many times. The rearrangement uses TRBV19 and TRBJ2-1; D might be TRBD1 (6 bases). Germline assignment: CDR1 LNHDA and CDR2 SQIVND (reference sequence). The CDR3 sequence is 14 residues long. V shed 6 bases and J shed 1 base, with 10 bases lying between them. CDR3 sequence reads: CASSMDSSYNEQFF. CDR3 in DNA: TGTGCCAGTAGCATGGACAGTTCCTACAATGAGCAGTTCTTC.

The CDR3 spells CASRTWTVEAFF. CDR3 DNA: TGTGCCAGCAGAACTTGGACCGTTGAAGCTTTCTTT. The chain is built from TRBV27 and TRBJ1-1, with no clear D. The CDR3 totals 12 residues. Germline V lookup: CDR1 MNHEY, CDR2 SMNVEV (reference sequence). The V and J ends lost 6 bases and 7 bases respectively, with 12 bases between them.

This clone was seen a few times. The V and J genes are TRBV14 and TRBJ2-7, with D possibly matching TRBD2 (6 bases). The CDR3 is 15 residues long. Germline loops: CDR1 SGHDN, CDR2 FVKESK. The V gene lost 1 base and the J gene lost 3 bases, with 13 bases spanning the gap. For the CDR3, the DNA is TGTGCCAGCAGCCAAGGGTCCGGGGGTGACTACGAGCAGTACTTC. It translates to CASSQGSGGDYEQYF.

The rearrangement joins TRBV27 to TRBJ2-7, with D hard to call. Deletions cut 7 bases from V and 3 bases from J, with 16 bases between. CDR3 length: 14 residues. Germline loops: CDR1 MNHEY, CDR2 SMNVEV (reference sequence). The CDR3 sequence: CASTSLDNYYEQYF. The DNA of the CDR3 is TGTGCCAGCACCTCCCTAGACAACTACTACGAGCAGTACTTC.

The chain links TRBV7-2 to TRBJ1-2, with a possible D match to TRBD1 (5 bases). Trimming removed 0 bases from V and 4 bases from J, with 12 bases in between. The CDR3 runs to 15 residues. Germline loops: CDR1 SGHTA, CDR2 FQGNSA. CDR3 residues: CASSLAPGLVYGYTF. For the CDR3, the DNA is TGTGCCAGCAGCTTAGCCCCGGGACTTGTCTATGGCTACACCTTC.

This chain joins TRBV18 and TRBJ2-5, with a tentative D call TRBD1 (6 bases). Trimming stripped 0 bases from V and 1 base from J, with 12 bases between. The CDR3 has 16 residues. CDR1 is KGHSH, CDR2 LQKENI, per germline. The CDR3 bases are TGTGCCAGCTCACCACCGAGAGGGACACCCCAAGAGACCCAGTACTTC. Translated: CASSPPRGTPQETQYF.

V is TRBV11-2 and J is TRBJ2-1; 10 nucleotides match TRBD2. Germline values: CDR1 SGHAT, CDR2 FQNNGV. CDR3 length equals 15 residues. J was trimmed by 5 bases and V by 3 bases; bases with no gene match: 4. The CDR3: CASSFSSGSDNEQFF. In nucleotides, the CDR3 is TGTGCCAGCAGCTTCTCTAGCGGGAGCGACAATGAGCAGTTCTTC.

The rearrangement uses TRBV28 and TRBJ2-4; TRBD2 aligns across 10 bases. CDR3 length: 16 residues. V lost 2 bases and J lost 5; bases outside the gene matches: 6. Per germline, CDR1 MDHEN and CDR2 SYDVKM. The CDR3 sequence is CASSLRGAGGENIQYF. The CDR3 DNA reads TGTGCCAGCAGTTTAAGGGGAGCGGGAGGGGAAAACATTCAGTACTTC. Variable domain in full (rest from reference TRBV28 and TRBJ2-4): DVKVTQSSRYLVKRTGEKVFLECVQDMDHENMFWYRQDPGLGLRLIYFSYDVKMKEKGDIPEGYSVSREKKERFSLILESASTNQTSMYLCASSLRGAGGENIQYFGAGTRLSVL.

V is TRBV27 and J is TRBJ2-5; TRBD1 aligns across 7 bases. This CDR3 comprises 14 residues. Unmatched junction bases numbered 7, after V lost 4 bases and J lost 5 bases. In germline, CDR1 is MNHEY, CDR2 SMNVEV (reference sequence). The CDR3 region is CASSSDQQGETQYF. CDR3 DNA: TGTGCCAGCAGTTCCGATCAACAGGGGGAGACCCAGTACTTC.

This clone was seen just once. Here the CDR3 reads CASSTGGIMNTEAFF. CDR3 DNA sequence: TGTGCCAGCAGTACTGGGGGGATCATGAACACTGAAGCTTTCTTT. V gene TRBV7-9 combines with J gene TRBJ1-1, with a tentative D call TRBD1 (5 bases). V was pared by 6 bases and J by 0 bases, with 14 bases between. This CDR3 is 15 amino acids long. The V gene's germline CDR1 is SEHNR and CDR2 FQNEAQ (reference sequence).

Points on this clone: Other nucleotide sequences in the sample specify the same CDR3. The gene calls are TRBV7-9 and TRBJ1-3; D gene unclear. V lost 4 bases, J lost 0 bases, and 7 bases lay in between. The CDR3 length is 14 residues. Looked up from germline, CDR1 is SEHNR and CDR2 is FQNEAQ (reference sequence). The chain's CDR3 is CASSSPRSGNTIYF. CDR3 nucleotides: TGTGCCAGCAGCTCACCTCGCTCTGGAAACACCATATATTTT.

A remark on this clone: This sample also contains other DNA sequences that code for the same CDR3. This chain uses TRBV19 with TRBJ2-7; D may be TRBD1 (5 bases). The V end lost 1 base, the J end lost 3 bases, and 7 bases lay between the germline ends. CDR1 LNHDA and CDR2 SQIVND come from the germline V gene (reference sequence). CDR3 length: 13 residues. This CDR3 is CASSIGQGYEQYF. The CDR3 DNA reads TGTGCCAGTAGTATAGGCCAGGGCTACGAGCAGTACTTC.

The chain has TRBV28 and TRBJ2-7, with TRBD1 matching 10 bases. The CDR3 length is 13 residues. V gave up 9 bases and J gave up 6 bases; unmatched junction bases: 8. In germline, CDR1 is MDHEN, CDR2 SYDVKM. This CDR3 is CASGTGVIGEQYF. CDR3 nucleotide sequence: TGTGCCAGTGGGACAGGGGTAATAGGCGAGCAGTACTTC.

The chain uses TRBV10-2 and TRBJ2-1; 8 bases map to TRBD2. With 2 bases clipped from V and 8 bases from J, the junction kept 11 bases outside the gene matches. The germline gives CDR1 WSHSY, CDR2 SAAADI. The CDR3 consists of 16 residues. The CDR3 DNA reads as TGCGCCAGCAGTGAGCTAATAGCGGGGTATGGGGATGAGCAGTTCTTC. Its protein product is CASSELIAGYGDEQFF.

The chain uses TRBV7-2 and TRBJ2-1; 8 nucleotides align to TRBD2. Germline V CDR1 and CDR2: SGHTA, FQGNSA. The V segment lost 6 bases and the J segment 5 bases; nucleotides outside the gene matches: 9. This CDR3 has 15 amino acids. DNA for the CDR3: TGTGCCAGCAGTACTCTAGCGGGCCATAACAATGAGCAGTTCTTC. Its protein is CASSTLAGHNNEQFF.

This chain uses TRBV6-5 with TRBJ2-1; D remains unclear. The V gene's germline CDR1 is MNHEY and CDR2 SVGAGI. This CDR3 has 11 residues. The V gene lost 2 bases and the J gene lost 11 bases, with 7 bases spanning the gap. The CDR3 region is CASSYGVQQFF. Written as DNA, the CDR3 is TGTGCCAGCAGTTACGGGGTACAGCAGTTCTTC.